The 20 T cell receptor beta chains below all came from one sample that was sequenced in a study of T cell responses to AZD1222 COVID-19 vaccine. The protocol was immunoSEQ multiplex PCR, while the TCRdb copy is restricted to in-frame clones and leaves out a portion. The sample lists 90,000 to 120,000 clones; about nine tenths were seen once. This material consisted of peripheral blood, taken 28 days after the second dose of the MenACWY control vaccine. The origin of the receptors is an adult who received the MenACWY meningococcal vaccine as a control.

This chain uses TRBV14 with TRBJ2-7; D not resolved. This CDR3 has 11 residues. Germline V CDR1 and CDR2: SGHDN, FVKESK. Trimming stripped 3 bases from V and 5 bases from J, with 5 bases between. The CDR3 here is CASSHTHEQYF. CDR3 nucleotides: TGTGCCAGCAGCCACACCCACGAGCAGTACTTC.

The chain joins TRBV5-3 to TRBJ1-1, with D perhaps TRBD1 (5 bases). TRBV5-3 is labeled an ORF, and its function is uncertain. The CDR3 totals 17 residues. Between the trimmed V and J ends, which lost 3 bases and 1 base, there was a span of 19 bases. The CDR3 bases are TGTGCCAGAAGCTGTGCCCCGGGACCTAAACAGAACACTGAAGCTTTCTTT. Translating gives CARSCAPGPKQNTEAFF.

Concerning this clone: The same CDR3 is also encoded by other DNA sequences in this sample. The CDR3 region is CASSQDPSGGPYEQYF. CDR3 DNA: TGCGCCAGCAGCCAAGATCCCAGCGGGGGCCCTTACGAGCAGTACTTC. The chain uses TRBV4-3 and TRBJ2-7; 8 nucleotides agree with TRBD2. The V segment lost 0 bases and the J segment 4 bases; nucleotides outside the gene matches: 8. Germline V gene sequence: CDR1 LGHNA, CDR2 YSLEER. The length of the CDR3 is 16 residues.

This chain uses TRBV5-8 with TRBJ1-5; 8 bases are shared with TRBD1. CDR3 length: 14 amino acids. Unmatched junction bases numbered 5, after V lost 5 bases and J lost 4 bases. Germline CDR1 SGHTS, CDR2 YDEGEE. The CDR3 DNA follows: TGTGCCAGCAGGGGGACAGGAAGTAATCAGCCCCAGCATTTT. It codes for CASRGTGSNQPQHF.

This clone came up once. The rearrangement uses TRBV4-1 and TRBJ1-1; 7 bases line up with TRBD1. With 1 base clipped from V and 0 bases from J, the junction kept 14 bases outside the gene matches. There are 19 residues in the CDR3. The germline gives CDR1 MGHRA, CDR2 YSYEKL. CDR3 DNA: TGCGCCAGCAGCCAAGGCCGCACAGGGGCAAGGTCCATGAACACTGAAGCTTTCTTT. This sequence encodes CASSQGRTGARSMNTEAFF.

The CDR3 DNA reads as TGCGCCAGCAGCCAGGGGACCGAATACAATGAGCAGTTCTTC. Residues: CASSQGTEYNEQFF. The V call is TRBV4-3, the J call TRBJ2-1; D is perhaps TRBD1 or TRBD2 (5 bases each). This CDR3 spans 14 amino acids. Between the trimmed V and J ends, which lost 3 bases and 4 bases, there was a span of 10 bases. Germline V gene sequence: CDR1 LGHNA, CDR2 YSLEER.

This chain links TRBV27 with TRBJ1-5; D possibly corresponds to TRBD1 (5 bases). From germline, CDR1 is MNHEY and CDR2 SMNVEV (reference sequence). This CDR3 spans 14 amino acids. Trimming cost V 6 bases and J 5 bases, with 14 bases left between them. The chain's CDR3 is CASRKGVGDQPQHF. CDR3 DNA: TGTGCCAGCAGAAAGGGTGTGGGGGATCAGCCCCAGCATTTT.

J is TRBJ1-4 and V is TRBV30; 7 bases line up with TRBD1. This CDR3 spans 15 amino acids. Germline CDR1 GTSNPN, CDR2 SVGIG (reference sequence). V gave up 2 bases and J gave up 3 bases; unmatched junction bases: 6. The CDR3 loop reads CAWSPPGTANEKLFF. The CDR3 bases are TGTGCCTGGAGTCCCCCCGGGACAGCTAATGAAAAACTGTTTTTT.

This chain uses TRBV21-1 with TRBJ2-5; the D call of TRBD1 is as the table states it, not checked on the DNA. TRBV21-1 is given as a pseudogene. CDR3 length: 13 residues. CDR3 loop: CASSITAQETQYF. For the CDR3, the DNA is TGTGCCAGCAGCATCACAGCCCAAGAGACCCAGTACTTC.

This chain links TRBV20-1 with TRBJ2-5; D is undetermined. CDR3 length: 12 residues. Deletions cut 3 bases from V and 3 bases from J, with 8 bases between. Per the germline V gene, CDR1 is DFQATT and CDR2 is SNEGSKA (reference sequence). CDR3 sequence reads: CSASHGEETQYF. The CDR3, as DNA: TGCAGTGCTAGTCACGGAGAAGAGACCCAGTACTTC.

The rearrangement uses TRBV28 and TRBJ2-7, with 9 positions matching TRBD1. Trimming at V came to 4 bases and at J to 1 base, leaving 5 bases not matched to a gene. The CDR3 runs to 15 residues. Per germline, CDR1 MDHEN and CDR2 SYDVKM. This CDR3 reads CASSSIGTGSYEQYF. For the CDR3, the DNA is TGTGCCAGCAGTTCAATCGGGACAGGGTCCTACGAGCAGTACTTC.

This clone was counted a single time. V is TRBV11-2 and J is TRBJ2-7; no reliable D call. V gave up 1 base and J gave up 9 bases, with 10 bases separating them. CDR3 length: 12 residues. Germline assignment: CDR1 SGHAT and CDR2 FQNNGV. The DNA for the CDR3 is TGTGCCAGCAGCTTAGCCCAAGGGTTGCAGTACTTC. Translated: CASSLAQGLQYF. The full variable domain, completed using reference TRBV11-2 and TRBJ2-7, is EAGVAQSPRYKIIEKRQSVAFWCNPISGHATLYWYQQILGQGPKLLIQFQNNGVVDDSQLPKDRFSAERLKGVDSTLKIQPAKLEDSAVYLCASSLAQGLQYFGPGTRLTVT.

This clone was detected only once. The V call is TRBV12-3 or TRBV12-4, the J call TRBJ1-2; D not certain. V was trimmed by 1 base and J by 4 bases, leaving 7 bases between them. The CDR3 loop spans 13 amino acids. Here the CDR3 DNA reads TGTGCCAGCAGTTTAGGTCGGTCCTATGGCTACACCTTC. The encoded protein is CASSLGRSYGYTF.

This clone was observed a handful of times. The chain carries TRBV7-9 and TRBJ2-2, with 8 positions matching TRBD1. The V gene's germline CDR1 is SEHNR and CDR2 FQNEAQ (reference sequence). This CDR3 spans 15 amino acids. V trimming: 2 bases; J trimming: 6 bases; junction bases outside the gene matches: 5. The CDR3 sequence: CASSLLGQGPGELFF. The CDR3 nucleotides read TGTGCCAGCAGCTTATTAGGACAGGGCCCCGGGGAGCTGTTTTTT.

This chain connects TRBV2 to TRBJ1-5; D gene ambiguous. The CDR3 has 11 amino acids. V was pared by 6 bases and J by 8 bases, with 8 bases between. CDR1 and CDR2 (germline): SNHLY, FYNNEI. Here the CDR3 DNA reads TGTGCCAGCAGCACAAGAGAGCCCCAGCATTTT. Its translation is CASSTREPQHF.

The chain uses TRBV6-6 and TRBJ1-5, with 8 bases lining up with TRBD1. V gave up 6 bases and J gave up 12 bases; unmatched junction bases: 13. CDR3 length: 14 amino acids. Germline V lookup: CDR1 MNHNY, CDR2 SVGAGI (reference sequence). CDR3 DNA sequence: TGTGCCAGCAGCCGACAGGGGCTTTATCGGCTCCAGCATTTT. This translates into CASSRQGLYRLQHF.

The rearrangement links TRBV6-1 to TRBJ2-1; D may correspond to TRBD1 or TRBD2 (5 bases each). The CDR3 consists of 14 residues. From germline, CDR1 is MNHNS and CDR2 SASEGT. Deletions cut 0 bases from V and 7 bases from J, with 10 bases between. The CDR3, as DNA: TGTGCCAGCAGTGAAGCGCTGTGGGGGAATGAGCAGTTCTTC. Its translation is CASSEALWGNEQFF.

The CDR3 reads CATSDRTSPSTDTQYF. The CDR3 nucleotides read TGTGCCACCAGTGACCGGACTAGTCCTAGCACAGATACGCAGTATTTT. This rearrangement joins TRBV24-1 to TRBJ2-3; TRBD2 matches at 7 bases. J lost 0 bases, V lost 4 bases, and 6 bases had no gene match. Germline V gene lookup returns CDR1 KGHDR and CDR2 SFDVKD. This CDR3 region has 16 residues.

The rearrangement links TRBV7-2 to TRBJ1-5; D call uncertain. Germline loops: CDR1 SGHTA, CDR2 FQGNSA. The CDR3 totals 14 residues. The germline V and J ends were trimmed by 5 bases and 0 bases, with 8 bases remaining between them. The CDR3 spells CASSASHSNQPQHF. CDR3 coding DNA: TGTGCCAGCAGCGCGAGCCATAGCAATCAGCCCCAGCATTTT.

This chain joins TRBV9 and TRBJ2-1, with D perhaps being TRBD1 or TRBD2 (6 bases each). The CDR3 runs 12 residues. CDR1 is SGDLS and CDR2 is YYNGEE in the germline V gene. Deletions cut 4 bases from V and 9 bases from J, with 11 bases between. The CDR3 coding sequence is TGTGCCAGCAGCTCGGAGGGGGGTGAGCAGTTCTTC. Amino acids: CASSSEGGEQFF.